A single sample gave rise to the 6 T cell receptor beta chains below, sequenced in a study of cytomegalovirus exposure and HLA in healthy donors. It was with 60 Vbeta and 13 Jbeta primers that the PCR ran. Sequencing was performed with immunoSEQ multiplex PCR; in TCRdb, only in-frame clones are kept and a portion is missing. The sample records roughly 190,000 clones, 75% to 85% being singletons. The sequencing sample was made of PBMCs. The receptors shown here come from a woman aged 25 to 39 in good health and CMV-seropositive.

V usage is TRBV9 and J usage is TRBJ2-2; TRBD2 matches 12 bases. Germline CDR1 SGDLS, CDR2 YYNGEE. The CDR3 length is 16 residues. Trimming took 3 bases from V and 3 from J; bases not matched to a gene: 3. The CDR3 coding sequence is TGTGCCAGCAGCGATGGACTAGCGGGGTACACCGGGGAGCTGTTTTTT. Its translation: CASSDGLAGYTGELFF.

The chain couples TRBV5-1 to TRBJ2-4, with D perhaps TRBD1 (6 bases). V was cut by 0 bases and J by 6 bases, with 10 bases left in between. Germline CDR1 is SGHRS and CDR2 is YFSETQ. This CDR3 has 14 amino acids. CDR3 in DNA: TGCGCCAGCAGCTTGGAACAGGGTTCAAACATTCAGTACTTC. Protein sequence: CASSLEQGSNIQYF.

The genes are TRBV7-9 and TRBJ2-7; the match to TRBD2 covers 7 bases. CDR3 length: 15 residues. V was pared by 1 base and J by 5 bases, with 8 bases of the junction left unmatched. Germline values: CDR1 SEHNR, CDR2 FQNEAQ (reference sequence). This chain's CDR3 is CASSLDGEGGNEQYF. DNA for the CDR3: TGTGCCAGCAGCTTAGATGGGGAGGGAGGAAACGAGCAGTACTTC.

CDR3: CASSPLGQNYGYTF. The CDR3 coding sequence is TGTGCCAGCTCACCACTCGGACAGAACTATGGCTACACCTTC. The chain joins TRBV18 to TRBJ1-2; TRBD1 is a possible D gene (6 bases). CDR1 KGHSH and CDR2 LQKENI come from the germline V gene. The CDR3 has 14 amino acids. V shed 1 base and J shed 2 bases, with 8 bases lying between them.

This clone was detected a few times. V and J are TRBV10-3 and TRBJ1-5, with 11 bases matching TRBD1. Per germline, CDR1 ENHRY and CDR2 SYGVKD. V lost 0 bases and J lost 9; bases outside the gene matches: 4. This CDR3 spans 15 amino acids. CDR3 sequence (DNA): TGTGCCATCAGTGAGTCGACGGGACAGGGGGGGCCCCAGCATTTT. This codes for CAISESTGQGGPQHF.

The sample holds one count of this clone. The chain employs TRBV5-6 and TRBJ1-2; 7 bases align to TRBD1. The CDR3 contains 15 residues. Germline CDR1 reads SGHDT; CDR2 reads YYEEEE. V shed 0 bases and J 4 bases; nucleotides not matched to a gene: 6. The CDR3 sequence is CASSLVQGPSYGYTF. In DNA, the CDR3 is TGTGCCAGCAGCTTGGTACAGGGGCCAAGCTATGGCTACACCTTC.